The present T cell receptor (beta chain) was sequenced within a study of CD8+CD57+ T cells in acquired aplastic anemia. Across the study: The mean DNA yield obtained from sorted CD4+ and CD8+ cells came to 3 to 3.5 ug.

The ends lost 5 bases at V and 6 bases at J; junction bases unmatched: 11. Germline V gene data show CDR1 as MNHEY and CDR2 as SVGAGI. The CDR3 loop spans 15 amino acids. General observations from the study: Patients and controls turned out to have 25 to 30 CD8+ CDR3 sequences in common.

Genomic DNA, serving as template, underwent TCR beta VDJ and CDR3 profiling. TCRdb analysed the reads with MiXCR anew, one entry per CDR3 protein. Of about 240,000 distinct CDR3 sequences listed, about 44% were seen once; the top ten hold 6.5% to 8%. This clonotype was observed a handful of times. Antigen unknown. CD8+CD57+ cell expansion had been shown by flow cytometry in patients chosen for sequencing. Blood was sampled before the patients had received any therapy. The chain has TRBV6-5 and TRBJ1-1, with TRBD1 identical over 8 bases. The sample comprised sorted CD4+, CD8+, or CD8+CD57+ T cells (not recorded which) from PBMCs. This TCR derives from a human donor with aplastic anemia. The CDR3 sequence is CASSRLLQGASEAFF. The CDR3 DNA reads as TGTGCCAGCAGTCGGCTGCTGCAGGGGGCGTCTGAAGCTTTCTTT.